This is a list of T cell receptor beta chains from one sample in a study of CD8 T cells in ankylosing spondylitis. TCRdb re-analysed the 5' RACE reads in MiXCR, keeping a single row per CDR3 protein. The sample lists around 540,000 distinct CDR3 sequences, 9.5% to 15% seen once, with approximately 6.3% in the top ten. The material sequenced was blood, either unsorted or a sorted T cell fraction (not recorded which). The receptor set was obtained from a male donor with ankylosing spondylitis. The CDR3 runs from the conserved cysteine through the conserved F or W. The order of the fields is CDR3 length, D gene, J gene, clone size, V gene, CDR3 DNA, CDR3 protein. A D gene is named only where the DNA matches it firmly. Clone sizes are given selectively: once, few, many, or a class where the clone is expanded.

length: 14
D: TRBD2
J: TRBJ2-1
size: .
V: TRBV27
DNA: TGTGCCAGCAAGAAAAGCGGGAGGTGGAATGAGCAGTTCTTC
CDR3: CASKKSGRWNEQFF

length: 15
D: .
J: TRBJ2-2
size: .
V: TRBV20-1
DNA: TGCAGTGCTAGCCTACGGACTCTGAACACCGGGGAGCTGTTTTTT
CDR3: CSASLRTLNTGELFF

length: 14
D: TRBD1
J: TRBJ1-2
size: .
V: TRBV20-1
DNA: TGCAGTGCTAGAGTGGACAGGGTGACGGGGGGCTACACCTTC
CDR3: CSARVDRVTGGYTF

length: 14
D: TRBD1
J: TRBJ2-2
size: many
V: TRBV27
DNA: TGTGCCAGCAGTTTAAACAGGGGGGCCGGGGAGCTGTTTTTT
CDR3: CASSLNRGAGELFF

length: 14
D: TRBD2
J: TRBJ2-3
size: few
V: TRBV29-1
DNA: TGCAGCGGGAGTCCCCTAGCGGGAGCAGATACGCAGTATTTT
CDR3: CSGSPLAGADTQYF

length: 16
D: .
J: TRBJ2-6
size: .
V: TRBV18
DNA: TGTGCCAGCTCACCAAATCCCTTCGGGCGGGCCAACGTCCTGACTTTC
CDR3: CASSPNPFGRANVLTF

length: 19
D: TRBD2
J: TRBJ2-7
size: .
V: TRBV5-4
DNA: TGTGCCAGCAGCTCCAATTACCGACTAGCGGGAGGTTACTCCTACGAGCAGTACTTC
CDR3: CASSSNYRLAGGYSYEQYF

length: 13
D: .
J: TRBJ2-5
size: .
V: TRBV20-1
DNA: TGCAGTGCCCTACGGCGGAACCAAGAGACCCAGTACTTC
CDR3: CSALRRNQETQYF

length: 13
D: .
J: TRBJ2-5
size: .
V: TRBV19
DNA: TGTGCCAGTAGTATCGACACGGAAGAGACCCAGTACTTC
CDR3: CASSIDTEETQYF

length: 15
D: .
J: TRBJ1-2
size: many
V: TRBV6-2/TRBV6-3
DNA: TGTGCCAGCAGTTACAGACAGGTGGGAGCCTATGGCTACACCTTC
CDR3: CASSYRQVGAYGYTF

length: 13
D: .
J: TRBJ2-5
size: few
V: TRBV10-3
DNA: TGTGCCATCAGGGGGGACAACCAAGAGACCCAGTACTTC
CDR3: CAIRGDNQETQYF

length: 14
D: .
J: TRBJ1-1
size: few
V: TRBV3-1
DNA: TGTGCCAGCAGCCAAGGCTTCGGACACACTGAAGCTTTCTTT
CDR3: CASSQGFGHTEAFF

length: 18
D: .
J: TRBJ1-4
size: .
V: TRBV11-1
DNA: TGTGCCAGCAGCCCTTTGGCGGGGTCGGACGCAACTAATGAAAAACTGTTTTTT
CDR3: CASSPLAGSDATNEKLFF

length: 13
D: .
J: TRBJ2-2
size: .
V: TRBV27
DNA: TGTGCCAGCAGTTTATTTAGGGAAGGGGAGCTGTTTTTT
CDR3: CASSLFREGELFF

length: 11
D: .
J: TRBJ2-3
size: .
V: TRBV29-1
DNA: TGCAGCGTTGGGTTAACAGATACGCAGTATTTT
CDR3: CSVGLTDTQYF

length: 16
D: TRBD2
J: TRBJ2-3
size: few
V: TRBV20-1
DNA: TGCAGTGCTAGAGGGCTAGCGGGAGGTCCCACAGATACGCAGTATTTT
CDR3: CSARGLAGGPTDTQYF

length: 15
D: .
J: TRBJ2-5
size: .
V: TRBV6-1
DNA: TGTGCCAGCACACCGTCCCAGGGGATCCAAGAGACCCAGTACTTC
CDR3: CASTPSQGIQETQYF

length: 16
D: TRBD1
J: TRBJ2-2
size: many
V: TRBV4-1
DNA: TGCGCCAGCAGCCAGGAGACAGGGTCGAACACCGGGGAGCTGTTTTTT
CDR3: CASSQETGSNTGELFF

length: 17
D: .
J: TRBJ1-1
size: .
V: TRBV4-2
DNA: TGTGCCAGCAGCCAAGATATTTTTGAGGGAGCTCACACTGAAGCTTTCTTT
CDR3: CASSQDIFEGAHTEAFF

length: 13
D: .
J: TRBJ2-7
size: once
V: TRBV11-1
DNA: TGTGCCAGCAGCCCGTCAGAGTCGGGTCGGCAGTACTTC
CDR3: CASSPSESGRQYF

length: 17
D: .
J: TRBJ2-2
size: .
V: TRBV7-9
DNA: TGTGCCAGCAGCTCACGGTCCGGGACGGAGAACACCGGGGAGCTGTTTTTT
CDR3: CASSSRSGTENTGELFF

length: 14
D: .
J: TRBJ2-1
size: .
V: TRBV13
DNA: TGTGCCAGCAGTATTCGGGGGAGAGGGGATGAGCAGTTCTTC
CDR3: CASSIRGRGDEQFF

length: 15
D: .
J: TRBJ2-1
size: few
V: TRBV20-1
DNA: TGCAGTGCTCAGACCGGGAGTTTCTCCTACAATGAGCAGTTCTTC
CDR3: CSAQTGSFSYNEQFF

length: 15
D: .
J: TRBJ1-2
size: .
V: TRBV5-1
DNA: TGCGCCAGCAGCTTGGCGTCCACTCAAATCTATGGCTACACCTTC
CDR3: CASSLASTQIYGYTF

length: 16
D: .
J: TRBJ2-2
size: .
V: TRBV29-1
DNA: TGCAGCGCCGAAGTAGGGTTGGAGGGTTCGACCGGGGAGCTGTTTTTT
CDR3: CSAEVGLEGSTGELFF

length: 14
D: TRBD2
J: TRBJ2-1
size: few
V: TRBV7-9
DNA: TGTGCCAGCACCCCATCAGCGGGAGGACTGGCGCAGTTCTTC
CDR3: CASTPSAGGLAQFF

length: 13
D: .
J: TRBJ2-3
size: few
V: TRBV5-6
DNA: TGTGCCAGCAGCGAAACGAGGGGGAATACGCAGTATTTT
CDR3: CASSETRGNTQYF

length: 14
D: .
J: TRBJ2-1
size: .
V: TRBV20-1
DNA: TGCAGTGCTAGTATAGACTGGGAAAACAATGAGCAGTTCTTC
CDR3: CSASIDWENNEQFF

length: 14
D: .
J: TRBJ2-3
size: few
V: TRBV5-8
DNA: TGTGCCAGCAGCCAGCTTGCCGGCACAGATACGCAGTATTTT
CDR3: CASSQLAGTDTQYF

length: 13
D: .
J: TRBJ2-1
size: .
V: TRBV10-2
DNA: TGCGCCAGCAGTGAGGAATCCTACAATGAGCAGTTCTTC
CDR3: CASSEESYNEQFF

length: 16
D: TRBD2
J: TRBJ2-1
size: .
V: TRBV10-3
DNA: TGTGCCATCAGCCCGGGGACTAGCGGGAGCAACGGCGAGCAGTTCTTC
CDR3: CAISPGTSGSNGEQFF

length: 13
D: .
J: TRBJ1-5
size: many
V: TRBV20-1
DNA: TGCAGTGCCAGGATGACGGGAGGGCAGCCCCAGCATTTT
CDR3: CSARMTGGQPQHF

length: 15
D: .
J: TRBJ2-7
size: .
V: TRBV5-6
DNA: TGTGCCAGCAGCGCTGTGGCAGGGGCGTCCTACGAGCAGTACTTC
CDR3: CASSAVAGASYEQYF

length: 12
D: .
J: TRBJ2-4
size: .
V: TRBV18
DNA: TGTGCCAGCTCACCAGGCAGGGACATTCAGTACTTC
CDR3: CASSPGRDIQYF

length: 13
D: .
J: TRBJ2-3
size: few
V: TRBV5-1
DNA: TGCGCCAGCAGCGTACAGGGATCCGATACGCAGTATTTT
CDR3: CASSVQGSDTQYF

length: 15
D: TRBD2
J: TRBJ2-5
size: .
V: TRBV7-2
DNA: TGTGCCAGCAGCTTAGCTCGGGGGGGGCAAGAGACCCAGTACTTC
CDR3: CASSLARGGQETQYF

length: 15
D: TRBD2
J: TRBJ2-5
size: .
V: TRBV15
DNA: TGTGCCACAACCTTCGGCGGGGGAGCTAAAGAGACCCAGTACTTC
CDR3: CATTFGGGAKETQYF

length: 17
D: TRBD2
J: TRBJ2-7
size: few
V: TRBV5-1
DNA: TGCGCCAGCACCCCGGGACTAGCGGGACCCCGCTCCTACGAGCAGTACTTC
CDR3: CASTPGLAGPRSYEQYF

length: 18
D: TRBD2
J: TRBJ2-1
size: .
V: TRBV6-2/TRBV6-3
DNA: TGTGCCAGCAGTTACACTGAAAATAGCGGGAGGGACTACAATGAGCAGTTCTTC
CDR3: CASSYTENSGRDYNEQFF

length: 16
D: TRBD2
J: TRBJ2-1
size: .
V: TRBV5-1
DNA: TGCGCCAGCAGCTTGGCCGGGACTAGCCGAGGTAATGAGCAGTTCTTC
CDR3: CASSLAGTSRGNEQFF

length: 14
D: TRBD2
J: TRBJ2-5
size: many
V: TRBV20-1
DNA: TGCAGTGAAGGGACTAGCGGGGATCAAGAGACCCAGTACTTC
CDR3: CSEGTSGDQETQYF

length: 16
D: TRBD1
J: TRBJ1-2
size: .
V: TRBV29-1
DNA: TGCAGCGTTGAAGATTTAGTCGCCAGGGGGCCTGTTGGCTACACCTTC
CDR3: CSVEDLVARGPVGYTF

length: 16
D: .
J: TRBJ1-1
size: .
V: TRBV7-2
DNA: TGTGCCAGCAGCTTAGAGGGGGTATACGGGAACACTGAAGCTTTCTTT
CDR3: CASSLEGVYGNTEAFF

length: 15
D: .
J: TRBJ1-6
size: .
V: TRBV5-1
DNA: TGCGCCAGCAGCTTGAGGGATCGGATAAATTCACCCCTCCACTTT
CDR3: CASSLRDRINSPLHF

length: 12
D: .
J: TRBJ2-1
size: many
V: TRBV7-9
DNA: TGTGCCAGCAGCTTACAGGGTTGGGAGCAGTTCTTC
CDR3: CASSLQGWEQFF

length: 15
D: TRBD2
J: TRBJ2-3
size: .
V: TRBV30
DNA: TGTGCCTGGAGCCCGACTAGCGTGAACACAGATACGCAGTATTTT
CDR3: CAWSPTSVNTDTQYF

length: 13
D: .
J: TRBJ2-4
size: few
V: TRBV7-2
DNA: TGTGCCAGCAGCTTAGAAAGTAAAAACATTCAGTACTTC
CDR3: CASSLESKNIQYF

length: 14
D: .
J: TRBJ2-5
size: many
V: TRBV4-1
DNA: TGCGCCAGCAGCCAAGCAGGGTCTTGGGAGACCCAGTACTTC
CDR3: CASSQAGSWETQYF

length: 12
D: .
J: TRBJ1-2
size: .
V: TRBV20-1
DNA: TGCAGTGCTATTGGCAGGTGGGAAGGCTACACCTTC
CDR3: CSAIGRWEGYTF

length: 12
D: .
J: TRBJ2-1
size: .
V: TRBV5-1
DNA: TGCGCCAGCAGCGGGGCGGAGGCTAGCCCGTTCTTC
CDR3: CASSGAEASPFF

length: 16
D: TRBD2
J: TRBJ2-1
size: .
V: TRBV20-1
DNA: TGCAGTGTTCAACTCCCCACTAGCGGGGCCTACAATGAGCAGTTCTTC
CDR3: CSVQLPTSGAYNEQFF

length: 16
D: TRBD2
J: TRBJ2-1
size: .
V: TRBV20-1
DNA: TGCAGTGCTAGAATAGCGGGAGGGCCCTCCTACAATGAGCAGTTCTTC
CDR3: CSARIAGGPSYNEQFF